A selection of T cell receptor beta chains follows, all from one sample in a study of blood T cell repertoires in COVID-19. Sequencing was performed with immunoSEQ multiplex PCR; in TCRdb, only in-frame clones are kept and a portion is missing. The sample has more than 150,000 clones, around 85% seen once. Material for sequencing was peripheral blood. All receptors come from an older woman with acute or convalescent COVID-19. Both conserved end residues are part of each CDR3. Each record gives: D gene, V gene, clone size, J gene, CDR3 protein, CDR3 DNA. The D gene is left open where the match is weak. Rows give clone size only sometimes, using once, few, many, or a class for an expanded clone.

.	TRBV9	.	TRBJ2-2	CASSRSSNTGELFF	TGTGCCAGCTCTAGGTCGTCGAACACCGGGGAGCTGTTTTTT
.	TRBV28	.	TRBJ1-5	CASSPRDKKQPQHF	TGTGCCAGCAGCCCAAGGGACAAGAAGCAGCCCCAGCATTTT
TRBD1	TRBV9	.	TRBJ1-2	CASSVEDRGLNGYTF	TGTGCCAGCAGCGTAGAGGACAGGGGGCTTAATGGCTACACCTTC
TRBD1	TRBV6-1	.	TRBJ1-2	CASSEVGTGRWGYTF	TGTGCCAGCAGTGAGGTTGGGACAGGCCGTTGGGGCTACACCTTC
.	TRBV19	.	TRBJ2-7	CASSWDITYEQYF	TGTGCCAGTAGTTGGGACATTACGTACGAGCAGTACTTC
.	TRBV6-4	.	TRBJ2-1	CASSDSWPYNEQFF	TGTGCCAGCAGTGACTCGTGGCCCTACAATGAGCAGTTCTTC
.	TRBV7-3	.	TRBJ2-2	CASSFSGNGELFF	TGTGCCAGCAGCTTTAGCGGCAACGGGGAGCTGTTTTTT
.	TRBV5-6	.	TRBJ1-1	CASSLTGFSEAFF	TGTGCCAGCAGCTTGACCGGGTTCTCTGAAGCTTTCTTT
.	TRBV4-1	.	TRBJ1-4	CASSRGTGGTYEKLFF	TGCGCCAGCAGCCGCGGGACCGGAGGGACCTATGAAAAACTGTTTTTT
.	TRBV29-1	.	TRBJ1-1	CSVEDQGRVIFTEAFF	TGCAGCGTTGAAGATCAGGGCAGGGTTATTTTCACTGAAGCTTTCTTT
TRBD2	TRBV4-1	.	TRBJ2-5	CASSQEAAKAGSQETQYF	TGCGCCAGCAGCCAAGAGGCAGCAAAAGCGGGAAGCCAAGAGACCCAGTACTTC
TRBD1	TRBV29-1	.	TRBJ1-1	CSGRGGAVNTEAFF	TGCAGCGGCCGAGGGGGCGCGGTGAACACTGAAGCTTTCTTT
.	TRBV2	.	TRBJ2-7	CASSASLYEQYF	TGTGCCAGCAGCGCCAGTCTCTACGAGCAGTACTTC
.	TRBV10-2	few	TRBJ1-5	CASSADPGQPQHF	TGCGCCAGCAGTGCAGACCCGGGGCAGCCCCAGCATTTT